What follows are 10 T cell receptor beta chains derived from one specimen sequenced in a study of T cells in localized non-small cell lung cancer. Some clones are missing from TCRdb's copy, which holds only in-frame ones; the method was immunoSEQ multiplex PCR. Counted here are 1,000 to 1,500 clones, around 24% occurring once; the ten biggest clones make up around 33%. The sequencing used normal lung tissue next to the tumor, collected before any cancer treatment. Every receptor here comes from a man aged 35-75 years with stage I lung adenocarcinoma.

V is TRBV19 and J is TRBJ1-2; TRBD1 might be the D (6 bases). This CDR3 has 14 amino acids. The germline V gene encodes CDR1 LNHDA and CDR2 SQIVND (reference sequence). V gave up 8 bases and J gave up 0 bases, with 13 bases separating them. Here the CDR3 reads CASCRTATNYGYTF. In DNA form, the CDR3 reads TGTGCCAGTTGTAGGACAGCGACTAACTATGGCTACACCTTC.

The chain carries TRBV4-1 and TRBJ2-7; 16 bases are shared with TRBD2. Germline CDR1 is MGHRA and CDR2 is YSYEKL. CDR3 length equals 16 residues. Unmatched junction bases numbered 4, after V lost 4 bases and J lost 4 bases. The DNA of the CDR3 is TGCGCCAGCAGCCTCTCGGGACTAGCGGGAGGGTACGAGCAGTACTTC. This codes for CASSLSGLAGGYEQYF.

The chain recombines TRBV19 with TRBJ2-3, with D unclear. The CDR3 extends over 13 amino acids. Germline V gene sequence: CDR1 LNHDA, CDR2 SQIVND (reference sequence). V lost 6 bases and J lost 4, with 11 bases in between. The CDR3 sequence: CASRTSLADTQYF. Here the CDR3 DNA reads TGTGCCAGTAGAACCTCTCTAGCAGATACGCAGTATTTT.

The chain joins TRBV28 to TRBJ1-2; weak D call: TRBD1 (6 bases). The CDR3 has 16 residues. Trimming shortened V by 4 bases and J by 2 bases, and 17 bases separated the two germline ends. The germline gives CDR1 MDHEN, CDR2 SYDVKM. The CDR3 is CASSWGAGGANYGYTF. In DNA, the CDR3 is TGTGCCAGCAGTTGGGGGGCCGGAGGGGCGAACTATGGCTACACCTTC.

This clone was recorded a few times. The chain joins TRBV6-8 to TRBJ2-7, with D uncertain. CDR3 length equals 13 residues. Germline V gene data show CDR1 as MNHGY and CDR2 as SAAAGT. The ends were cut back, 5 bases at V and 2 bases at J, with 10 bases in the middle. The CDR3 DNA sequence: TGTGCCAGCAGTACCGGACGGACCTACGAGCAGTACTTC. It is translated as CASSTGRTYEQYF.

This clone came up once. The rearrangement joins TRBV14 to TRBJ2-7; D call uncertain. Looked up from germline, CDR1 is SGHDN and CDR2 is FVKESK. This CDR3 is built from 12 residues. V shed 2 bases and J shed 6 bases, with 8 bases lying between them. The CDR3 region is CASSQKTGEQYF. CDR3 in DNA: TGTGCCAGCAGCCAAAAGACGGGCGAGCAGTACTTC.

This clone was recorded a few times. This rearrangement joins TRBV9 to TRBJ1-1; D uncertain. This CDR3 has 13 amino acids. Germline V CDR1 and CDR2: SGDLS, YYNGEE. Trimming cost V 3 bases and J 8 bases, with 14 bases left between them. Here the CDR3 reads CASSASVPPEAFF. The CDR3 DNA sequence: TGTGCCAGCAGCGCCTCAGTCCCACCCGAAGCTTTCTTT.

In its sample, this clone was seen a few times. The chain uses TRBV9 and TRBJ2-3; 12 bases match TRBD2. The germline V gene encodes CDR1 SGDLS and CDR2 YYNGEE. V gave up 5 bases and J gave up 1 base; unmatched junction bases: 5. The CDR3 spans 16 residues. The CDR3, as DNA: TGTGCCAGCAGAAGACTAGCGGGAGACCGCACAGATACGCAGTATTTT. It is translated as CASRRLAGDRTDTQYF.

The V gene is TRBV18, the J gene TRBJ2-1; perhaps TRBD2 as D (6 bases). Trimming removed 1 base at V and 2 bases at J, with 9 bases between. Germline CDR1 KGHSH, CDR2 LQKENI. The CDR3 has 15 amino acids. CDR3 in amino acids: CASSPRDSAYNEQFF. CDR3 DNA: TGTGCCAGCTCACCACGGGACTCGGCCTACAATGAGCAGTTCTTC.

The chain joins TRBV11-3 to TRBJ1-4; the match to TRBD1 covers 7 bases. Germline CDR1 is SGHNT and CDR2 is YENEEA. The trim removed 5 bases at V and 7 bases at J, leaving 10 bases unmatched. The CDR3 is made up of 15 amino acids. CDR3 in amino acids: CASSRQGQNSEKLFF. The CDR3, as DNA: TGTGCCAGCAGCCGACAGGGTCAGAATAGTGAAAAACTGTTTTTT. The complete variable domain, with remaining parts taken from reference TRBV11-3 and TRBJ1-4, reads EAGVVQSPRYKIIEKKQPVAFWCNPISGHNTLYWYLQNLGQGPELLIRYENEEAVDDSQLPKDRFSAERLKGVDSTLKIQPAELGDSAVYLCASSRQGQNSEKLFFGSGTQLSVL.